Reported below is one T cell receptor beta chain. This sample is drawn from a study of T cell responses to AZD1222 COVID-19 vaccine. Profiling relied on immunoSEQ multiplex PCR, and the TCRdb table lists in-frame clones only, not all of them. Counted here are some 120,000 clones, roughly 87% occurring once; the ten biggest clones make up approximately 7.5%. Trimming cost V 5 bases and J 2 bases, with 17 bases left between them. The V gene's germline CDR1 is MNHEY and CDR2 SMNVEV (reference sequence). This CDR3 comprises 16 residues. The sample was peripheral blood, taken on day 0 of AZD1222 vaccination. The sequence came from an adult in good health. The chain employs TRBV27 and TRBJ2-3; D possibly corresponds to TRBD2 (5 bases). The CDR3 region is CASSPLSAETTDTQYF. The CDR3 region has the DNA TGTGCCAGCAGTCCCCTTAGCGCCGAGACCACAGATACGCAGTATTTT.